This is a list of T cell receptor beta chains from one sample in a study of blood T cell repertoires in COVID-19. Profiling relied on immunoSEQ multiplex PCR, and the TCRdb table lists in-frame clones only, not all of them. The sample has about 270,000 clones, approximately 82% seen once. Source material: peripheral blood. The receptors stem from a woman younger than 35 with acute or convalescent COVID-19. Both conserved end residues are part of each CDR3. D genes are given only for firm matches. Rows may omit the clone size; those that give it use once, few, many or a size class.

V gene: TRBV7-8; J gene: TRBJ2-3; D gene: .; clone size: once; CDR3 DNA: TGTGCCAGCAGCTTAGCGTCGGGCACAGATACGCAGTATTTT; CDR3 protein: CASSLASGTDTQYF
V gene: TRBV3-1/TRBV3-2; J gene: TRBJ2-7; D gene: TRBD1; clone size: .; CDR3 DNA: TGTGCCAGCAGCCGGGGACAGGTCGGCGACGAGCAGTACTTC; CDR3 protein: CASSRGQVGDEQYF
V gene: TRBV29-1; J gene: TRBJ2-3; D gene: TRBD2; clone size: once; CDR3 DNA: TGCAGCGCGACTAGCGGGAGGTCTACAGATACGCAGTATTTT; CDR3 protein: CSATSGRSTDTQYF
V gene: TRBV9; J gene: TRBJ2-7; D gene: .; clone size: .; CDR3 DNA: TGTGCCAGCAGCGTAGGGGGCCTGGGCGAGCAGTACTTC; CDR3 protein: CASSVGGLGEQYF
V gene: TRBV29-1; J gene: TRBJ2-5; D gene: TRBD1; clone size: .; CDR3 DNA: TGCAGCCATGGACAGGGTGCGGAGACCCAGTACTTC; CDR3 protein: CSHGQGAETQYF
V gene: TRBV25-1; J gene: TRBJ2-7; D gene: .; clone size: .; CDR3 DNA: TGTGCGTCACGCAGCGGTGTGTCCGAGCAGTACTTC; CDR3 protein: CASRSGVSEQYF
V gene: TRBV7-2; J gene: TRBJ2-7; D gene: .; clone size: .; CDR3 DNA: TGTGCCAGCAGCTTAGTGGGAGCGGACGAGCAGTACTTC; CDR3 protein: CASSLVGADEQYF
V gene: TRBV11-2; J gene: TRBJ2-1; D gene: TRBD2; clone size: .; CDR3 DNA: TGTGCCAGCAGCCCAACGGGGACTAGCGGATACAATGAGCAGTTCTTC; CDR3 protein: CASSPTGTSGYNEQFF
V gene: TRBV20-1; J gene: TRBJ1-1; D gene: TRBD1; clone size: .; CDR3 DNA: TGCAGTGCTAGTCAGGGGGTGTCTGAAGCTTTCTTT; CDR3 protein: CSASQGVSEAFF
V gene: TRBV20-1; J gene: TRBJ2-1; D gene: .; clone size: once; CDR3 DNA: TGCAGTGCTAGCGAACAGGGCAAGCAGTTCTTC; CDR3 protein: CSASEQGKQFF
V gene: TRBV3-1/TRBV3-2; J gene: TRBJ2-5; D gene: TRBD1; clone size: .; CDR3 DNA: TGTGCCATCGGACAGGACCAAGAGACCCAGTACTTC; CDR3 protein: CAIGQDQETQYF
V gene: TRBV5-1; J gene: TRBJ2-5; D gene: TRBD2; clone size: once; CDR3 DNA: TGCGCCAGCAGCTTGGAGGCTAGCGGGTTAGCGACCCAGTACTTC; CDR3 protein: CASSLEASGLATQYF
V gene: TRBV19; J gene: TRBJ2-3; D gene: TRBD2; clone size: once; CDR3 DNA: TGTGCCAGTAGTATAGTGACGGGAGGGCCAACAGATACGCAGTATTTT; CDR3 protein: CASSIVTGGPTDTQYF